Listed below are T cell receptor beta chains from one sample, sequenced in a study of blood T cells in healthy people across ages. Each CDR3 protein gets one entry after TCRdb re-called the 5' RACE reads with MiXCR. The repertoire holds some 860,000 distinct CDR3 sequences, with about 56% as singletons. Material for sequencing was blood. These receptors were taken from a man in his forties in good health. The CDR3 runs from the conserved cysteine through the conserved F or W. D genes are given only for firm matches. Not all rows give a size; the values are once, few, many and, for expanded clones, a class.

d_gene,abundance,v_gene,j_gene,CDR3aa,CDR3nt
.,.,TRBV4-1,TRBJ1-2,CASSQAGRDANYGYTF,TGCGCCAGCAGCCAAGCTGGGCGGGACGCTAACTATGGCTACACCTTC
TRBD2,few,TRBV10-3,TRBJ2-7,CAISEGVAGPYEQYF,TGTGCCATCAGTGAAGGGGTAGCGGGACCCTACGAGCAGTACTTC
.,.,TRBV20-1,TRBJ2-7,CSAERPGSQDYEQYF,TGCAGTGCTGAACGGCCTGGATCACAGGACTACGAGCAGTACTTC
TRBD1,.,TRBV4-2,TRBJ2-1,CASSQARRTGERNEQFF,TGTGCCAGCAGCCAAGCGAGGAGGACAGGAGAACGCAATGAGCAGTTCTTC
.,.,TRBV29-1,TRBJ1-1,CSGDSANTEAFF,TGCAGCGGCGACAGCGCAAACACTGAAGCTTTCTTT
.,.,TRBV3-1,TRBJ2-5,CASSRSEGEETQYF,TGTGCCAGCAGCCGTTCGGAGGGGGAAGAGACCCAGTACTTC
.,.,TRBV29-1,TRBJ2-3,CSVSETGAPTDTQYF,TGCAGCGTCAGTGAGACGGGAGCCCCCACAGATACGCAGTATTTT
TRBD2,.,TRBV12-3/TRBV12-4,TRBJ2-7,CASGGTSVTYEQYF,TGTGCCAGCGGTGGGACTAGCGTCACCTACGAGCAGTACTTC
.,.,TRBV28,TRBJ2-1,CASSSTTGRDNEQFF,TGTGCCAGCAGTTCAACGACCGGCAGGGATAATGAGCAGTTCTTC
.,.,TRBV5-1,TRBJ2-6,CASSLGTRTTSGANVLTF,TGCGCCAGCAGCTTGGGGACTCGCACAACTTCTGGGGCCAACGTCCTGACTTTC
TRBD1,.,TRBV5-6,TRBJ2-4,CASSLLGTAKNIQYF,TGTGCCAGCAGCTTGTTAGGGACAGCAAAAAACATTCAGTACTTC
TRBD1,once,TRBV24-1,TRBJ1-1,CATSDTTGTGATEAFF,TGTGCCACCAGCGACACGACCGGGACAGGGGCCACTGAAGCTTTCTTT
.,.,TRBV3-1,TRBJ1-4,CASSQMVGEKLFF,TGTGCCAGCAGCCAAATGGTGGGGGAAAAACTGTTTTTT
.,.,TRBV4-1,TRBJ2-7,CASSQVGVSHEQYF,TGCGCCAGCAGCCAAGTCGGTGTTTCCCACGAGCAGTACTTC
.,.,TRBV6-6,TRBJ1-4,CASSYSFGEKLFF,TGTGCCAGCAGTTACTCATTCGGGGAAAAACTGTTTTTT
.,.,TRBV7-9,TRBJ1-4,CASSSSGNPNEKLFF,TGTGCCAGCAGCTCATCAGGGAATCCTAATGAAAAACTGTTTTTT
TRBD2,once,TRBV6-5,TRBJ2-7,CASTSTSGTDYEQYF,TGTGCCAGCACTTCCACTAGCGGGACCGACTACGAGCAGTACTTC
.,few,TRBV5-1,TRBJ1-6,CASSFTGSYNSPLHF,TGCGCCAGCAGCTTTACCGGCTCCTATAATTCACCCCTCCACTTT
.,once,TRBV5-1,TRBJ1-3,CASSPENSGNTIYF,TGCGCCAGCAGCCCGGAAAACTCTGGAAACACCATATATTTT
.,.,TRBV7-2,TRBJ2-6,CASRYSVLSGANVLTF,TGTGCCAGCAGATACAGTGTATTATCTGGGGCCAACGTCCTGACTTTC
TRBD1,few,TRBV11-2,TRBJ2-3,CASSSGGRDTQYF,TGTGCCAGCAGCTCAGGGGGCCGAGATACGCAGTATTTT
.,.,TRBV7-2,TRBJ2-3,CASSFGLHADTQYF,TGTGCCAGCAGCTTCGGACTACACGCAGATACGCAGTATTTT
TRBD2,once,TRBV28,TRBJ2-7,CASSALAGDQDEQYF,TGTGCCAGCAGTGCGCTAGCGGGGGATCAGGATGAGCAGTACTTC
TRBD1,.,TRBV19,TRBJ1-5,CASSSQGASLPQHF,TGTGCCAGTAGTAGTCAGGGGGCCTCTTTACCCCAGCATTTT
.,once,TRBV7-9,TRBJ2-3,CASSLALETTDTQYF,TGTGCCAGCAGCTTAGCGTTGGAGACCACAGATACGCAGTATTTT
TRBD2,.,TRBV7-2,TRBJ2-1,CASSQTSGNTPEQFF,TGTGCCAGCAGCCAGACTAGCGGGAATACGCCTGAGCAGTTCTTC
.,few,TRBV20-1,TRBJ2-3,CSALGTVGTDTQYF,TGCAGTGCCCTCGGTACCGTCGGGACAGATACGCAGTATTTT
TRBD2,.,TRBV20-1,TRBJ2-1,CSARAVTGGSYNEQFF,TGCAGTGCTAGAGCAGTCACGGGAGGCTCCTACAATGAGCAGTTCTTC